The 27 T cell receptor beta chains below were found in one sample sequenced in a study of Ad26.COV2.S vaccination and SARS-CoV-2 variants. Data came from immunoSEQ multiplex PCR; TCRdb stores just in-frame clones and leaves some out. This sample has fewer than 55,000 clones, with approximately 80% found just once. The sequences come from peripheral blood, collected after recovery from COVID-19. The receptors originated from a human donor who had recovered from COVID-19.

The J gene is TRBJ2-7, the V gene TRBV7-2, with D unresolved. CDR3 length equals 17 residues. Deletions cut 3 bases from V and 4 bases from J, with 22 bases between. The germline V gene has CDR1 SGHTA and CDR2 FQGNSA. The CDR3 bases are TGTGCCAGCAGCTTGACGAGGTCGGGTGCTTACGGGTACGAGCAGTACTTC. Translating it yields CASSLTRSGAYGYEQYF.

The chain employs TRBV5-1 and TRBJ1-1, with D hard to call. Trimming shortened V by 4 bases and J by 11 bases, and 6 bases separated the two germline ends. Germline CDR1 SGHRS, CDR2 YFSETQ. The CDR3 contains 9 residues. The DNA for the CDR3 is TGCGCCAGCAGCCGGACGGCTTTCTTT. Its protein product is CASSRTAFF.

The chain has TRBV9 and TRBJ2-2; D assignment may be TRBD1 or TRBD2 (7 bases each). Trimming took off 0 bases at V and 5 bases at J, with 17 bases between the two ends. CDR3 length equals 17 residues. Germline V lookup: CDR1 SGDLS, CDR2 YYNGEE. For the CDR3, the DNA is TGTGCCAGCAGCGTAGTAGTTCAGGGGGAGGGAACCGGGGAGCTGTTTTTT. This encodes CASSVVVQGEGTGELFF.

This sequence joins TRBV2 and TRBJ2-1; D gene unclear. The germline V and J ends were trimmed by 4 bases and 10 bases, with 14 bases remaining between them. Germline values: CDR1 SNHLY, CDR2 FYNNEI. The CDR3 consists of 13 residues. The CDR3 DNA reads TGTGCCAGCAGTGGCTTTCGAGGTGGGGAGCAGTTCTTC. Translating it yields CASSGFRGGEQFF.

This clone occurred a few times. V usage is TRBV27 and J usage is TRBJ2-2, with TRBD2 identical over 11 bases. The CDR3 spans 16 residues. In germline, CDR1 is MNHEY, CDR2 SMNVEV (reference sequence). The V and J ends lost 5 bases and 1 base, in that order; junction bases with no gene match: 3. The CDR3, as DNA: TGTGCCAGCAGTACTGGGACTAGCGGGAACACCGGGGAGCTGTTTTTT. Amino acids: CASSTGTSGNTGELFF.

The rearrangement links TRBV12-3 or TRBV12-4 to TRBJ2-3; D gene ambiguous. Trimming removed 3 bases at V and 6 bases at J, with 10 bases between. The CDR3 totals 13 residues. As DNA, the CDR3 is TGTGCCAGCAGTTTTTTTGGCAGGGATACGCAGTATTTT. This translates into CASSFFGRDTQYF.

The V gene is TRBV3-1 (or the pseudogene TRBV3-2), the J gene TRBJ1-2; perhaps TRBD1 as D (6 bases). The CDR3 is 15 residues long. Trimming took 5 bases from V and 4 from J, leaving 17 bases between them. The germline V gene encodes CDR1 LGHDT and CDR2 YNNKEL (reference sequence). The CDR3: CASSSWGQSRYGYTF. The CDR3 coding sequence is TGTGCCAGCAGCTCGTGGGGACAAAGCCGCTATGGCTACACCTTC.

This chain links TRBV28 with TRBJ2-7; D possibly matches TRBD1 or TRBD2 (6 bases each). The ends were cut back, 6 bases at V and 5 bases at J, with 17 bases in the middle. The CDR3 contains 14 residues. Germline V gene lookup returns CDR1 MDHEN and CDR2 SYDVKM. This chain's CDR3 is CASRDGGLVNEQYF. Here the CDR3 DNA reads TGTGCCAGCAGGGATGGGGGGCTTGTCAACGAGCAGTACTTC.

The rearrangement links TRBV6-5 to TRBJ2-5; 12 bases are a match to TRBD1. CDR1 is MNHEY and CDR2 is SVGAGI in the germline V gene. The CDR3 length is 16 residues. J was trimmed by 4 bases and V by 4 bases; bases with no gene match: 7. CDR3 in amino acids: CASSFRGQGARETQYF. In DNA form, the CDR3 reads TGTGCCAGCAGTTTCCGGGGACAGGGGGCGAGAGAGACCCAGTACTTC.

The chain joins TRBV18 to TRBJ2-7, with D hard to call. The germline gives CDR1 KGHSH, CDR2 LQKENI. The CDR3 runs to 13 residues. The V gene lost 2 bases and the J gene lost 4 bases, with 9 bases spanning the gap. The CDR3 nucleotides read TGTGCCAGCTCACCAACGCACCCATACGAGCAGTACTTC. It yields the protein CASSPTHPYEQYF.

The V gene is TRBV5-4, the J gene TRBJ1-2, with D possibly matching TRBD1 (6 bases). The CDR3 spans 14 residues. V shed 3 bases and J shed 1 base, with 10 bases lying between them. Germline V gene sequence: CDR1 SGHNT, CDR2 YYREEE (reference sequence). This CDR3 reads CASSWGQVNYGYTF. The CDR3 coding sequence is TGTGCCAGCAGCTGGGGGCAGGTTAACTATGGCTACACCTTC.

This chain connects TRBV5-1 to TRBJ2-3; weak D call: TRBD1 (6 bases). Trimming pared 4 bases from V and 2 bases from J, leaving 20 bases between. The CDR3 contains 17 residues. CDR1 and CDR2 from the germline V gene are SGHRS and YFSETQ. This CDR3 is CASSHLSDTGPTDTQYF. The CDR3 DNA reads TGCGCCAGCAGCCACCTATCGGACACAGGGCCCACAGATACGCAGTATTTT.

The chain employs TRBV30 and TRBJ1-4, with D uncertain. CDR1 GTSNPN and CDR2 SVGIG come from the germline V gene (reference sequence). The CDR3 consists of 13 residues. Trimming cost V 2 bases and J 6 bases, with 10 bases left between them. DNA of the CDR3: TGTGCCTGGAGTAGGTTCCTATATGAAAAACTGTTTTTT. Protein sequence: CAWSRFLYEKLFF.

The V call is TRBV7-9, the J call TRBJ1-1; D is unclear. The V gene lost 5 bases and the J gene lost 0 bases, with 13 bases spanning the gap. Germline lookup yields CDR1 SEHNR and CDR2 FQNEAQ (reference sequence). This CDR3 is 15 amino acids long. The CDR3 nucleotides read TGTGCCAGCAGCACCCTATCAGGACTGAACACTGAAGCTTTCTTT. Encoded protein: CASSTLSGLNTEAFF.

The CDR3 bases are TGTGCCAGCAGCTTAAACGTACTACGCACGGGGTACTACAATGAGCAGTTCTTC. The encoded protein is CASSLNVLRTGYYNEQFF. The chain employs TRBV7-3 and TRBJ2-1; tentative D call: TRBD2 (5 bases). The germline gives CDR1 SGHTA, CDR2 FQGTGA. This CDR3 has 18 amino acids. Trimming shortened V by 1 base and J by 3 bases, and 19 bases separated the two germline ends.

The V gene is TRBV11-2, the J gene TRBJ2-5; D perhaps matches TRBD2 (6 bases). With 5 bases removed from V and 4 bases from J, the gap between germline ends came to 11 bases. Per the germline V gene, CDR1 is SGHAT and CDR2 is FQNNGV. CDR3 size: 13 residues. For the CDR3, the DNA is TGTGCCAGCAGCGTGGGACTGATAGAGACCCAGTACTTC. Amino acids: CASSVGLIETQYF. The whole variable domain, filled in from reference TRBV11-2 and TRBJ2-5, reads EAGVAQSPRYKIIEKRQSVAFWCNPISGHATLYWYQQILGQGPKLLIQFQNNGVVDDSQLPKDRFSAERLKGVDSTLKIQPAKLEDSAVYLCASSVGLIETQYFGPGTRLLVL.

The J gene is TRBJ2-3, the V gene TRBV5-8; 9 bases match TRBD2. The V and J ends lost 3 bases and 0 bases, in that order; junction bases with no gene match: 5. The CDR3 totals 16 residues. Looked up from germline, CDR1 is SGHTS and CDR2 is YDEGEE. The CDR3 sequence is CASSSRLAASTDTQYF. CDR3 nucleotide sequence: TGTGCCAGCAGCTCCCGACTAGCGGCAAGCACAGATACGCAGTATTTT. The full variable domain, rest sourced from reference TRBV5-8 and TRBJ2-3, is EAGVTQSPTHLIKTRGQQATLRCSPISGHTSVYWYQQALGLGLQFLLWYDEGEERNRGNFPPRFSGRQFPNYSSELNVNALELEDSALYLCASSSRLAASTDTQYFGPGTRLTVL.

CDR3 DNA: TGTGCCAGCAGCTCCGGGACAGGCAGAGGCTACACCTTC. Translating it yields CASSSGTGRGYTF. The genes are TRBV6-5 and TRBJ1-2; 8 bases agree with TRBD1. The germline CDR1 and CDR2 sequences are MNHEY and SVGAGI. Trimming took 6 bases from V and 8 from J; bases not matched to a gene: 8. The CDR3 loop spans 13 amino acids.

V is TRBV9 and J is TRBJ1-2; TRBD1 matches 7 bases. The CDR3 sequence is 17 residues long. The germline gives CDR1 SGDLS, CDR2 YYNGEE. Trimming cost V 4 bases and J 3 bases; bases outside gene matches: 15. The CDR3 nucleotides are TGTGCCAGCAGCCCGAGACCGACAGGGATCTGGGACTATGGCTACACCTTC. Residues: CASSPRPTGIWDYGYTF.

This clone was seen more than once but under ten times. The chain links TRBV7-3 to TRBJ2-1; D uncertain. This CDR3 contains 12 residues. V lost 4 bases, J lost 5 bases, and 6 bases lay in between. Germline V gives CDR1 SGHTA, CDR2 FQGTGA. CDR3 loop: CASSYLNNEQFF. CDR3 coding DNA: TGTGCCAGCAGCTACCTAAACAATGAGCAGTTCTTC.

This rearrangement joins TRBV19 to TRBJ1-4, with a weak D call TRBD1 (6 bases). CDR3 length equals 14 residues. V lost 5 bases and J lost 8, with 15 bases in between. Germline V gives CDR1 LNHDA, CDR2 SQIVND (reference sequence). In nucleotides, the CDR3 is TGTGCCAGTAGTTTCGGACAGACAAGGGAAAAACTGTTTTTT. Its protein product is CASSFGQTREKLFF.

The chain links TRBV24-1 to TRBJ2-2; TRBD2 is a possible D gene (5 bases). The V gene lost 5 bases and the J gene lost 0 bases, with 9 bases spanning the gap. CDR1 and CDR2 from the germline V gene are KGHDR and SFDVKD. The CDR3 totals 15 residues. CDR3 sequence reads: CATSVRGSNTGELFF. The CDR3 DNA sequence: TGTGCCACCAGTGTCCGCGGGTCGAACACCGGGGAGCTGTTTTTT.

This clone occurred once. The chain employs TRBV28 and TRBJ2-3, with 8 bases that match TRBD2. The ends lost 3 bases at V and 5 bases at J; junction bases unmatched: 16. CDR1 and CDR2 (germline): MDHEN, SYDVKM. This CDR3 has 18 residues. The DNA of the CDR3 is TGTGCCAGCAGTTTGTCTCCGGGACTAGGGTCTGTAGAAGATACGCAGTATTTT. It codes for CASSLSPGLGSVEDTQYF.

This clone came up once. J is TRBJ2-1 and V is TRBV5-1; TRBD2 matches at 8 bases. V trimming: 0 bases; J trimming: 8 bases; junction bases outside the gene matches: 7. The CDR3 runs to 15 residues. Germline V gene lookup returns CDR1 SGHRS and CDR2 YFSETQ. This CDR3 reads CASSLGGAGEYEQFF. CDR3 in DNA: TGCGCCAGCAGCTTGGGGGGAGCGGGAGAATATGAGCAGTTCTTC.

The rearrangement links TRBV12-3 or TRBV12-4 to TRBJ1-2; TRBD1 is a possible D gene (6 bases). V lost 6 bases and J lost 2, with 7 bases in between. The CDR3 has 12 amino acids. CDR3 amino acids: CASSQGNYGYTF. CDR3 nucleotides: TGTGCCAGCAGCCAGGGGAACTATGGCTACACCTTC.

The chain links TRBV11-2 to TRBJ1-3, with D unclear. The V gene lost 3 bases and the J gene lost 0 bases, with 12 bases spanning the gap. This CDR3 has 16 residues. Germline values: CDR1 SGHAT, CDR2 FQNNGV. Here the CDR3 reads CASSFQQKSSGNTIYF. The CDR3 DNA reads TGTGCCAGCAGCTTTCAACAAAAGAGCTCTGGAAACACCATATATTTT.

The rearrangement links TRBV19 to TRBJ2-3; D possibly corresponds to TRBD1 (6 bases). The germline V gene has CDR1 LNHDA and CDR2 SQIVND (reference sequence). The length of the CDR3 is 13 residues. The V end lost 4 bases, the J end lost 2 bases, and 7 bases lay between the germline ends. The CDR3 sequence is CASSNRATDTQYF. The CDR3 DNA follows: TGTGCCAGTAGTAACAGGGCCACAGATACGCAGTATTTT.